Listed here are 8 T cell receptor beta chains from one sample, sequenced in a study of blood T cell repertoires in COVID-19. Sequencing used immunoSEQ multiplex PCR; TCRdb keeps in-frame clones, though not all of them. Of 100,000 to 150,000 clones detected, about 80% appear once; the ten largest clones hold about 40%. Sequences were obtained from peripheral blood. These receptors were obtained from a man in his forties with active or convalescent COVID-19.

The chain couples TRBV18 to TRBJ2-5, with 8 bases fitting TRBD2. Germline V CDR1 and CDR2: KGHSH, LQKENI. The V gene end was trimmed by 3 bases and the J gene end by 2 bases; junction bases not matched to a gene: 11. CDR3 length: 17 residues. The CDR3 nucleotides read TGTGCCAGCTCACCGCTTCTAAGCGGGGGCCCTCAAGAGACCCAGTACTTC. It codes for CASSPLLSGGPQETQYF.

The chain carries TRBV12-3 or TRBV12-4 and TRBJ2-1; D is uncertain. V shed 5 bases and J shed 8 bases, with 13 bases lying between them. The CDR3 has 13 residues. In nucleotides, the CDR3 is TGTGCCAGCAGTCCGCCTGATCGGGATGAGCAGTTCTTC. This encodes CASSPPDRDEQFF.

A few counts support this clone. The genes are TRBV30 and TRBJ2-7, with D perhaps matching TRBD1 (5 bases). Germline assignment: CDR1 GTSNPN and CDR2 SVGIG (reference sequence). This CDR3 is 13 amino acids long. V was trimmed by 2 bases and J by 2 bases, leaving 10 bases between them. This CDR3 reads CAWSYRLTYEQYF. The CDR3 bases are TGTGCCTGGAGTTACAGGCTAACCTACGAGCAGTACTTC.

The chain employs TRBV5-6 and TRBJ2-5; D is unclear. Germline V gives CDR1 SGHDT, CDR2 YYEEEE. This CDR3 is built from 15 residues. Trimming took 1 base from V and 4 from J, leaving 14 bases between them. CDR3 nucleotides: TGTGCCAGCAGCTTGAGGAGACTCGGGTCAGAGACCCAGTACTTC. Its protein product is CASSLRRLGSETQYF.

The rearrangement links TRBV6-5 to TRBJ1-2, with 7 bases that match TRBD1. CDR1 and CDR2 (germline): MNHEY, SVGAGI. The CDR3 is made up of 15 amino acids. Trimming took 7 bases from V and 8 from J; bases not matched to a gene: 16. The CDR3 nucleotides read TGTGCCAGCACCATGGGGTCAGGGGGACGGAGCGGCTACACCTTC. Protein sequence: CASTMGSGGRSGYTF.

This clone showed up just a few times. The V call is TRBV30, the J call TRBJ1-4; 8 positions agree with TRBD1. This CDR3 spans 13 amino acids. Losses at the gene ends were 6 bases for V and 2 bases for J; bases not matched to a gene: 2. Germline CDR1 is GTSNPN and CDR2 is SVGIG (reference sequence). The CDR3: CACRDRTNEKLFF. CDR3 nucleotide sequence: TGTGCCTGCAGGGACAGGACTAATGAAAAACTGTTTTTT.

The chain combines TRBV5-4 with TRBJ2-1, with D maybe TRBD2 (5 bases). This CDR3 has 13 amino acids. The germline V gene has CDR1 SGHNT and CDR2 YYREEE (reference sequence). V dropped 0 bases and J dropped 9 bases, with 10 bases sitting between them. The CDR3, as DNA: TGTGCCAGCAGCTTGGGGAAGGAGGCTGAGCAGTTCTTC. This sequence encodes CASSLGKEAEQFF.

The genes are TRBV5-1 and TRBJ2-2, with 8 bases matching TRBD2. The CDR3 covers 15 residues. Per the germline V gene, CDR1 is SGHRS and CDR2 is YFSETQ. Germline trimming cut 4 bases from V and 3 bases from J; bases unmatched to any gene: 5. CDR3: CASSQSGGDTGELFF. The CDR3 DNA reads as TGCGCCAGCAGCCAAAGCGGGGGCGACACCGGGGAGCTGTTTTTT.